The following is a TCR beta chain sequence with its context. What it binds is unknown. Investigators isolated RNA and reverse transcribed it into cDNA to act as the sequencing template. The method was immunoSEQ multiplex PCR; TCRdb's version includes in-frame clones alone and lacks a portion of them. Of 140,000 or so clones listed, roughly 58% are singletons. Sorted populations comprised CD4+ and CD8+ T cells obtained from PBMCs. This entry comes from a study of CD8+ T cells in alopecia areata. General study findings and limits: Alopecia totalis/universalis scalp especially showed more expanded CD8+ clones than normal scalp. With patients, TCR sharing proved less clear than in mice, a difference possibly related to HLA. Resident alphabeta T-cell populations of normal skin are likewise subject to sequencing in scalp samples.

CDR3 length equals 16 residues. The V gene's germline CDR1 is SEHNR and CDR2 FQNEAQ (reference sequence). V trimming: 5 bases; J trimming: 0 bases; junction bases outside the gene matches: 7. The chain combines TRBV7-9 with TRBJ2-7; 10 bases map to TRBD2. This receptor was identified in a human donor in good health. The sample comprised CD8+ T cells sorted from blood. In DNA form, the CDR3 reads TGTGCCAGCAGCCCAGCGGGAGGGGCTCGCTCCTACGAGCAGTACTTC. Encoded protein: CASSPAGGARSYEQYF.